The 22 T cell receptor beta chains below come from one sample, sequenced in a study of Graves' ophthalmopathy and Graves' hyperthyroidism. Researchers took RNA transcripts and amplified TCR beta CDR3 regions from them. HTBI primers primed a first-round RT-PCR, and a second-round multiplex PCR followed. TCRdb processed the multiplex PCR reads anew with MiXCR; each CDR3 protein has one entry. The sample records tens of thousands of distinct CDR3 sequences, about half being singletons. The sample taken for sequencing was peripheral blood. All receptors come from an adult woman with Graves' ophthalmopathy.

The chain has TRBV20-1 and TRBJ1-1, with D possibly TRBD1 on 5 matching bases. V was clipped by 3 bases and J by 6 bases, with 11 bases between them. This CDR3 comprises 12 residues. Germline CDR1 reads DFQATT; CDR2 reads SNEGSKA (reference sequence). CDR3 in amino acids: CSASSRDSEAFF. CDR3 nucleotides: TGCAGTGCTAGTAGCAGGGACTCTGAAGCTTTCTTT.

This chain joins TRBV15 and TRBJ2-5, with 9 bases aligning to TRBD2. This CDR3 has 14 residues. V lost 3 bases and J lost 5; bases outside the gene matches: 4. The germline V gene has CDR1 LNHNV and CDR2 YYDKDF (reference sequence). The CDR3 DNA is TGTGCCACCAGCAGCATAGCGGGAGAGGAGACCCAGTACTTC. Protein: CATSSIAGEETQYF.

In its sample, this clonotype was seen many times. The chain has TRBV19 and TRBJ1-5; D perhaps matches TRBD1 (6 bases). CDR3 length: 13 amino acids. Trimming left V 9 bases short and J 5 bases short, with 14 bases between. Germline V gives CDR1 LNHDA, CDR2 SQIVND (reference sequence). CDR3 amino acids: CASQGGGDQPQHF. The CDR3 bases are TGTGCCAGCCAGGGAGGGGGGGATCAGCCCCAGCATTTT.

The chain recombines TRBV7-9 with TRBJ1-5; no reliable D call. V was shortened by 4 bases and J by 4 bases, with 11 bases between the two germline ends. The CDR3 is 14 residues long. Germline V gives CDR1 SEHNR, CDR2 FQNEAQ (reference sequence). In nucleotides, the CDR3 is TGTGCCAGCAGCTACCCCGGCAGGAATCAGCCCCAGCATTTT. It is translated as CASSYPGRNQPQHF. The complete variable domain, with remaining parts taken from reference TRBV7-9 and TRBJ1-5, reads DTGVSQNPRHKITKRGQNVTFRCDPISEHNRLYWYRQTLGQGPEFLTYFQNEAQLEKSRLLSDRFSAERPKGSFSTLEIQRTEQGDSAMYLCASSYPGRNQPQHFGDGTRLSIL.

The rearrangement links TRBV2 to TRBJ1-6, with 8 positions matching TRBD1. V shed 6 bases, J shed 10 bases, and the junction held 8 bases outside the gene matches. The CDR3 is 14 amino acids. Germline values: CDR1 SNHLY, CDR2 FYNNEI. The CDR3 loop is CASRDRDRNSPLHF. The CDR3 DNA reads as TGTGCCAGCAGAGATCGGGACAGGAACTCACCCCTCCACTTT.

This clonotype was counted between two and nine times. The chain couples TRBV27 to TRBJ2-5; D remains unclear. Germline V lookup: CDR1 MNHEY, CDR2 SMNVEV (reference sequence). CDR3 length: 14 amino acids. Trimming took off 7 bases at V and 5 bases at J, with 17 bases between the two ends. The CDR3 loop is CASTRQSGSETQYF. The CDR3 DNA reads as TGTGCCAGCACCCGCCAAAGTGGCAGTGAGACCCAGTACTTC.

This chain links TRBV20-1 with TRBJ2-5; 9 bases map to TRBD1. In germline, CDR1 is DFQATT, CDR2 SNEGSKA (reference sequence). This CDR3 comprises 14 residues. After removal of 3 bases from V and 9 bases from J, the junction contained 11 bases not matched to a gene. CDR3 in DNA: TGCAGTGCTAGGGTTACAGGGGGCAATCAGCCCCAGTACTTC. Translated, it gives CSARVTGGNQPQYF.

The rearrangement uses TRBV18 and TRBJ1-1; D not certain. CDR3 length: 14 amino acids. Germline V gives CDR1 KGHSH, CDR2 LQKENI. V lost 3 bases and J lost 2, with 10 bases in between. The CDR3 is CASSPQTDNTEAFF. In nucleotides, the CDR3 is TGTGCCAGCTCACCCCAGACGGATAACACTGAAGCTTTCTTT.

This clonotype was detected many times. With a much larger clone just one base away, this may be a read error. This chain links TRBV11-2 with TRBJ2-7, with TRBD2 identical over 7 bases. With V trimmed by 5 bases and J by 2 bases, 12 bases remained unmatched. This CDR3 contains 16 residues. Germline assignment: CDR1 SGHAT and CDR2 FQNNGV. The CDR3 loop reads CASSTNSGLSAYEQYF. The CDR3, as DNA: TGTGCCAGCAGCACCAATAGCGGGCTGAGCGCCTACGAGCAGTACTTC.

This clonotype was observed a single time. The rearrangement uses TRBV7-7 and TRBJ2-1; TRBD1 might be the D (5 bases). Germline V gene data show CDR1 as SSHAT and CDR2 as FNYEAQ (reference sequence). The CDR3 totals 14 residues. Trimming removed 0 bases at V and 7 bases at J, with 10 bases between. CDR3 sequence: CASSLAQGGNEQFF. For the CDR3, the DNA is TGTGCCAGCAGCTTAGCGCAGGGTGGGAATGAGCAGTTCTTC.

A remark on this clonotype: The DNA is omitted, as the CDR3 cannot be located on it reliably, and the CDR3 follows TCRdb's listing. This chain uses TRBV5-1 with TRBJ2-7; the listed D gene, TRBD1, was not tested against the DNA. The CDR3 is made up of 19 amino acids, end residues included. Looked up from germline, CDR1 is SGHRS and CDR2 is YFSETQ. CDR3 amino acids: CASSFYICSAINPGFEQYF.

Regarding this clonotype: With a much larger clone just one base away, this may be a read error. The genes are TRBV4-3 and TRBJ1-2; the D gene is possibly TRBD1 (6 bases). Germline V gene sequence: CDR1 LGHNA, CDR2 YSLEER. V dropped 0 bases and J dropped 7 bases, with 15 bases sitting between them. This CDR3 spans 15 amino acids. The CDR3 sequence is CASSQEGGSDGGYTF. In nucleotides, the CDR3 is TGCGCCAGCAGCCAAGAAGGGGGAAGCGACGGTGGCTACACCTTC.

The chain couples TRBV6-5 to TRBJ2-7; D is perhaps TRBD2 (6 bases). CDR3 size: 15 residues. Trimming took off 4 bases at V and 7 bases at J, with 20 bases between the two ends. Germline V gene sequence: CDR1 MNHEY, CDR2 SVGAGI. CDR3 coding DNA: TGTGCCAGCAGTTCCCCAGGGACTGGGGGTGATGAGCAGTACTTC. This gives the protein CASSSPGTGGDEQYF.

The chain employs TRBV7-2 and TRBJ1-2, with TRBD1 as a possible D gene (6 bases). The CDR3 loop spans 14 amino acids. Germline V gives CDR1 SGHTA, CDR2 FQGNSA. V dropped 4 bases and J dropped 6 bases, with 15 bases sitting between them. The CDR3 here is CASSYYREGNGYTF. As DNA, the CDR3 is TGTGCCAGCAGCTACTACAGGGAAGGGAATGGCTACACCTTC.

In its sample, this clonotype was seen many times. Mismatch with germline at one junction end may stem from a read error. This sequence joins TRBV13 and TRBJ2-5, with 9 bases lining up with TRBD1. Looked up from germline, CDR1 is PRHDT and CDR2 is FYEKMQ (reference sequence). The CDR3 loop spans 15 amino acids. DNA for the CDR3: TGTGCCAGCAGCTTAGGTGGGACAGGGCAAGGGACCCAGTACTTC. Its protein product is CASSLGGTGQGTQYF.

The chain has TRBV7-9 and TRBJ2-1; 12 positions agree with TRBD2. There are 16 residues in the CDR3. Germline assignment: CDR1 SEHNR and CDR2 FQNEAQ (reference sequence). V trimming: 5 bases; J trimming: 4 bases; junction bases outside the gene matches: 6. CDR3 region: CASSLTSGGFYNEQFF. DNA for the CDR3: TGTGCCAGCAGCCTGACTAGCGGGGGTTTTTACAATGAGCAGTTCTTC.

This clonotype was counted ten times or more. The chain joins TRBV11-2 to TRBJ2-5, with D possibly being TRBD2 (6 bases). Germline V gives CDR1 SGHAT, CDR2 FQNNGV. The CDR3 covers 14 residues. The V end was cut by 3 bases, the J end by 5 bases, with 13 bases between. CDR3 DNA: TGTGCCAGCAGCTTCGGGGTTGGGGGGGAGACCCAGTACTTC. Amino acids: CASSFGVGGETQYF.

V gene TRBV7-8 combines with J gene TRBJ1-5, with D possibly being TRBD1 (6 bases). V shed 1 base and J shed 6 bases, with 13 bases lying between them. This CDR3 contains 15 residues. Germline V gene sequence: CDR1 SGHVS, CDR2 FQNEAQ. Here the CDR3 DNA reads TGTGCCAGCAGCTTAGATGGGGGGCGCGGTCAGCCCCAGCATTTT. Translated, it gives CASSLDGGRGQPQHF.

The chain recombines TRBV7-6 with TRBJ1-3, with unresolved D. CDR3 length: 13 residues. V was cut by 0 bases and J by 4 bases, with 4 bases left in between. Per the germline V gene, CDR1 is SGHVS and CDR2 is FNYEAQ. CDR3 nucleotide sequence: TGTGCCAGCAGCTTAGCCAGGGGAAACACCATATATTTT. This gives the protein CASSLARGNTIYF.

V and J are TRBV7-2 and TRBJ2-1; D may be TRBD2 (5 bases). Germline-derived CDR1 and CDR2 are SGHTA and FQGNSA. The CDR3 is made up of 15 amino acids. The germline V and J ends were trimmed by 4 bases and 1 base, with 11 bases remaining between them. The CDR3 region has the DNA TGTGCCAGCAGCTCCGTCACGGGGTCCTACAATGAGCAGTTCTTC. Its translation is CASSSVTGSYNEQFF.

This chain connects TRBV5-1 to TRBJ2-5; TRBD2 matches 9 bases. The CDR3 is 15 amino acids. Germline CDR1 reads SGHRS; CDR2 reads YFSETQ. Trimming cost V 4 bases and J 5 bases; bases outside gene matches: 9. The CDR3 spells CASSLIAGVGETQYF. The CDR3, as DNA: TGCGCCAGCAGCCTGATAGCGGGAGTCGGGGAGACCCAGTACTTC.

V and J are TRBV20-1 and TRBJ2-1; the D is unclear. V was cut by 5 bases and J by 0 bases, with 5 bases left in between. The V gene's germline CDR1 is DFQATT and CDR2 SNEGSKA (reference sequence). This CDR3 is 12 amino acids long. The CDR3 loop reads CSAHPSYNEQFF. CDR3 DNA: TGCAGTGCTCACCCCTCCTACAATGAGCAGTTCTTC.